What follows are 19 T cell receptor beta chains derived from one specimen sequenced in a study of human T cells and chemical hapten exposure. TCRdb recomputed calls from the RACE reads with MiXCR, one row per CDR3 protein. The sample has 80,000 to 95,000 distinct CDR3 sequences; approximately 9.9% are singletons. Time point: patch test 2, 6 weeks after DPC sensitization. Treatment: therapeutic diphenylcyclopropenone sensitization with weekly scalp DPC. Sequencing used whole blood, obtained in connection with sensitization to the hapten diphenylcyclopropenone (DPC). These receptor sequences come from a man aged 35 to 55 with alopecia areata. Some clones in this sample may be carry-over from other donors' samples.

This clonotype turned up a few times. The chain carries TRBV6-2 or TRBV6-3 and TRBJ2-7; D possibly corresponds to TRBD2 (5 bases). The CDR3 sequence is 13 residues long. The germline CDR1 and CDR2 sequences are MNHEY and SVGEGT. The V end was cut by 2 bases, the J end by 3 bases, with 8 bases between. The CDR3: CASSYGEIYEQYV. CDR3 nucleotides: TGTGCCAGCAGTTACGGGGAGATCTACGAGCAGTACGTC.

The table lists this clonotype with a few counts. The chain has TRBV28 and TRBJ1-2, with TRBD1 matching over 8 bases. This CDR3 spans 14 amino acids. Trimming removed 5 bases from V and 4 bases from J; junction bases left unmatched: 6. Germline V lookup: CDR1 MDHEN, CDR2 SYDVKM. CDR3 bases: TGTGCCAGCAGTATAAGGACAGGGAGCTATGGCTACACCTTC. It encodes CASSIRTGSYGYTF.

DNA for the CDR3: TGTGCCACCGGTCAAGGGTCCTACAATGAGCAGTTCTTC. Protein sequence: CATGQGSYNEQFF. V usage is TRBV2 and J usage is TRBJ2-1; D ambiguous. V was shortened by 10 bases and J by 1 base, with 11 bases between the two germline ends. Germline V gene data show CDR1 as SNHLY and CDR2 as FYNNEI. This CDR3 is built from 13 residues. Based on the CDR3 plus reference TRBV2 and TRBJ2-1, the full variable domain is EPEVTQTPSHQVTQMGQEVILRCVPISNHLYFYWYRQILGQKVEFLVSFYNNEISEKSEIFDDQFSVERPDGSNFTLKIRSTKLEDSAMYFCATGQGSYNEQFFGPGTRLTVL.

This clonotype was seen a handful of times. The chain employs TRBV7-9 and TRBJ2-5; TRBD2 matches at 11 bases. The germline CDR1 and CDR2 sequences are SEHNR and FQNEAQ (reference sequence). This CDR3 contains 14 residues. J was trimmed by 4 bases and V by 5 bases; bases with no gene match: 3. DNA for the CDR3: TGTGCCAGCAGCGTAGGGACTAGCGGAGAGACCCAGTACTTC. The encoded protein is CASSVGTSGETQYF. The full variable domain, completed using reference TRBV7-9 and TRBJ2-5, is DTGVSQNPRHKITKRGQNVTFRCDPISEHNRLYWYRQTLGQGPEFLTYFQNEAQLEKSRLLSDRFSAERPKGSFSTLEIQRTEQGDSAMYLCASSVGTSGETQYFGPGTRLLVL.

This clonotype showed up many times. CDR3 amino acids: CATSEGTGRAFF. CDR3 in DNA: TGTGCCACCAGTGAAGGGACAGGGAGAGCTTTCTTT. The chain joins TRBV24-1 to TRBJ1-1; 9 bases align to TRBD1. Trimming took 4 bases from V and 10 from J; bases not matched to a gene: 3. CDR1 is KGHDR and CDR2 is SFDVKD in the germline V gene. CDR3 size: 12 residues.

In regard to this clonotype: This may come from a read error, since a much larger clone is one base off. The genes are TRBV20-1 and TRBJ2-3; tentative D call: TRBD1 (6 bases). There are 16 residues in the CDR3. Trimming removed 2 bases at V and 4 bases at J, with 19 bases between. CDR1 is DFQATT, CDR2 SNEGSKA, per germline (reference sequence). This CDR3 is CSARSRQVSGADTQYF. The CDR3 nucleotides are TGCAGTGCTAGATCAAGACAGGTTTCTGGCGCAGATACGCAGTATTTT.

This clonotype has a handful of counts. The chain links TRBV7-2 to TRBJ1-2; D is perhaps TRBD1 (5 bases). Trimming shortened V by 0 bases and J by 0 bases, and 8 bases separated the two germline ends. Germline CDR1 reads SGHTA; CDR2 reads FQGNSA. CDR3 length: 15 residues. For the CDR3, the DNA is TGTGCCAGCAGCTTAGCTGGGGGAGCTAACTATGGCTACACCTTC. Translated: CASSLAGGANYGYTF.

By share, this clonotype ranks as medium-sized. The CDR3 sequence: CASSPSPVLTGELFF. Written as DNA, the CDR3 is TGTGCCAGCAGTCCCTCTCCTGTTCTCACCGGGGAGCTGTTTTTT. The V gene is TRBV6-2 or TRBV6-3, the J gene TRBJ2-2; D uncertain. Trimming took 5 bases from V and 4 from J, leaving 14 bases between them. CDR1 and CDR2 (germline): MNHEY, SVGEGT. CDR3 length: 15 residues.

This clonotype was recorded at least ten times. The chain is built from TRBV29-1 and TRBJ2-3; D remains ambiguous. The germline gives CDR1 SQVTM, CDR2 ANQGSEA. V was pared by 5 bases and J by 0 bases, with 9 bases between. The CDR3 has 13 residues. The CDR3 is CSVFLPSTDTQYF. The CDR3 DNA reads TGCAGCGTTTTCCTACCTAGCACAGATACGCAGTATTTT.

There are many counts of this clonotype. J is TRBJ1-2 and V is TRBV7-9; D is perhaps TRBD1 (5 bases). The CDR3 runs to 12 residues. Per germline, CDR1 SEHNR and CDR2 FQNEAQ (reference sequence). The V and J ends lost 8 bases and 5 bases respectively, with 12 bases between them. The CDR3 sequence is CASRAGYYGYTF. The DNA for the CDR3 is TGTGCCAGCCGCGCAGGGTATTATGGCTACACCTTC.

This clonotype was detected only a few times. This chain uses TRBV23-1 with TRBJ2-1; no definite D call. TRBV23-1 is an ORF for which the function is uncertain. CDR3 length: 12 residues. V lost 0 bases and J 10 bases, leaving 7 bases between the germline ends. In DNA form, the CDR3 reads TGCGCCAGCAGTCAATCGAGATTAGAGCAGTTCTTC. Amino acid sequence: CASSQSRLEQFF.

This chain links TRBV7-3 with TRBJ2-3, with 11 nucleotides matching TRBD2. The length of the CDR3 is 18 residues. The germline gives CDR1 SGHTA, CDR2 FQGTGA. The V gene end was trimmed by 4 bases and the J gene end by 0 bases; junction bases not matched to a gene: 9. DNA for the CDR3: TGTGCCAGCAGCTCACCGGGACTAGCGGTCACTAGCACAGATACGCAGTATTTT. The encoded protein is CASSSPGLAVTSTDTQYF.

There are a few counts of this clonotype. CDR3 sequence: CASSEFVRGRGQPQHF. The CDR3 DNA is TGTGCCAGCAGTGAATTCGTCAGGGGGCGAGGGCAGCCCCAGCATTTT. The chain has TRBV2 and TRBJ1-5; 8 bases match TRBD1. CDR1 and CDR2 (germline): SNHLY, FYNNEI. The V segment lost 2 bases and the J segment 7 bases; nucleotides outside the gene matches: 10. The CDR3 loop spans 16 amino acids.

V usage is TRBV3-1 and J usage is TRBJ2-5; no reliable D call. The V gene lost 1 base and the J gene lost 7 bases, with 7 bases spanning the gap. The CDR3 sequence is 12 residues long. The germline gives CDR1 LGHDT, CDR2 YNNKEL (reference sequence). The CDR3 DNA sequence: TGTGCCAGCAGCCAAGCGTCGCGGACCCAGTACTTC. It codes for CASSQASRTQYF.

Many counts were recorded for this clonotype. The rearrangement joins TRBV5-1 to TRBJ1-4; D is ambiguous. The V and J ends lost 4 bases and 8 bases respectively, with 15 bases between them. CDR3 length equals 14 residues. In germline, CDR1 is SGHRS, CDR2 YFSETQ. The CDR3 protein is CASSRSLAGEKLFF. CDR3 nucleotide sequence: TGCGCCAGCAGCCGAAGCTTGGCCGGAGAAAAACTGTTTTTT.

Only a few counts were recorded for this clonotype. This rearrangement joins TRBV29-1 to TRBJ2-1; 8 nucleotides match TRBD2. CDR3 size: 15 residues. After removal of 7 bases from V and 8 bases from J, the junction contained 16 bases not matched to a gene. Germline lookup yields CDR1 SQVTM and CDR2 ANQGSEA. The CDR3 DNA is TGCAGCGCCCTAATCCCGGGGGGGCCCCTGGATGAGCAGTTCTTC. This codes for CSALIPGGPLDEQFF.

The V gene is TRBV6-1, the J gene TRBJ2-7; the match to TRBD2 covers 9 bases. The CDR3 covers 13 residues. The germline CDR1 and CDR2 sequences are MNHNS and SASEGT. V shed 4 bases, J shed 2 bases, and the junction held 0 bases outside the gene matches. The CDR3 reads CASSASGTYEQYV. The DNA for the CDR3 is TGTGCCAGCAGTGCTAGCGGGACCTACGAGCAGTACGTC.

Only a few counts were recorded for this clonotype. The CDR3 loop is CASSPELLQETQYF. In DNA, the CDR3 is TGTGCCAGCAGCCCAGAACTACTCCAAGAGACCCAGTACTTC. This chain joins TRBV14 and TRBJ2-5; D gene ambiguous. Germline CDR1 is SGHDN and CDR2 is FVKESK. CDR3 size: 14 residues. Trimming removed 4 bases from V and 1 base from J, with 10 bases in between. The variable domain in full, with the rest retrieved from reference TRBV14 and TRBJ2-5, is EAGVTQFPSHSVIEKGQTVTLRCDPISGHDNLYWYRRVMGKEIKFLLHFVKESKQDESGMPNNRFLAERTGGTYSTLKVQPAELEDSGVYFCASSPELLQETQYFGPGTRLLVL.

The rearrangement uses TRBV7-2 and TRBJ2-7, with 7 bases matching TRBD1. The CDR3 is made up of 14 amino acids. CDR1 SGHTA and CDR2 FQGNSA come from the germline V gene. V was pared by 5 bases and J by 4 bases, with 8 bases of the junction left unmatched. The CDR3 spells CASSPIKQGYEQYF. In DNA, the CDR3 is TGTGCCAGCAGCCCGATCAAACAGGGGTACGAGCAGTACTTC.